This TCR beta chain derives from a study of cytomegalovirus exposure and HLA in healthy donors. For the study at large: Researchers found that 81% of almost 400 genotyped donors fell within the Caucasian-associated ancestry cluster. Study-wide findings and caveats: In a later analysis, the majority of CMV-associated beta chains seemingly showed HLA restriction. Previous analysis showed most TCR beta V segments were productive about 90% or about 30% of the time.

In the case of this clone: The antigen remains undetermined.

The PCR employed 60 Vbeta primers together with 13 Jbeta primers. The table came from immunoSEQ multiplex PCR; TCRdb's copy has only in-frame clones and leaves some out. The sample yields about 190,000 clones, around 86% seen once. Unrecorded immune exposures were likely, despite nominal health at sampling. The CDR3 spans 13 residues. The V end lost 3 bases, the J end lost 6 bases, and 9 bases lay between the germline ends. Germline CDR1 is MDHEN and CDR2 is SYDVKM. The J gene is TRBJ2-1, the V gene TRBV28, with D possibly being TRBD1 (5 bases). The source of this sequence is a man in his thirties or forties in good health and CMV-seronegative. Sequenced: PBMCs. The CDR3 protein is CASSLVTGNEQFF. The CDR3 DNA reads as TGTGCCAGCAGTTTGGTCACAGGCAATGAGCAGTTCTTC. The full variable domain, rest sourced from reference TRBV28 and TRBJ2-1, is DVKVTQSSRYLVKRTGEKVFLECVQDMDHENMFWYRQDPGLGLRLIYFSYDVKMKEKGDIPEGYSVSREKKERFSLILESASTNQTSMYLCASSLVTGNEQFFGPGTRLTVL.